The rows below give T cell receptor beta chains drawn from one sample of a study of human versus mouse CDR3 diversity and MHC coevolution. TCRdb keeps only in-frame clones here, not all; method: immunoSEQ multiplex PCR. The repertoire includes about 83,000 clones, 80% to 95% of them detected once, and 0.15% sits in the top ten. The specimen was naive CD4+ T cells from blood. These receptors were taken from a person aged 30 to 69 in good health. The CDR3 runs from the conserved cysteine through the conserved F or W. The order of the fields is D gene, clone size, J gene, V gene, CDR3 DNA, CDR3 protein. The D gene is left open where the match is weak. The size field is filled for only some rows; it gives once, few, many or a size class.

d_call: TRBD1; clone_size: NA; j_call: TRBJ1-2; v_call: TRBV28; cdr3_nt: TGTGCCAGCAGCCCCTCAGGGGGACCGACTAACTATGGCTACACCTTC; cdr3_aa: CASSPSGGPTNYGYTF
d_call: NA; clone_size: NA; j_call: TRBJ2-7; v_call: TRBV5-1; cdr3_nt: TGCGCCAGCAGCTTCTCCCCCAGTGGTATTTACGAGCAGTACTTC; cdr3_aa: CASSFSPSGIYEQYF
d_call: TRBD2; clone_size: NA; j_call: TRBJ2-2; v_call: TRBV5-1; cdr3_nt: TGCGCCAGCAGCTGGGTGGCTAGCGGGAATATCGGCACCGGGGAGCTGTTTTTT; cdr3_aa: CASSWVASGNIGTGELFF
d_call: NA; clone_size: NA; j_call: TRBJ1-1; v_call: TRBV6-1; cdr3_nt: TGTGCCAGCAGTGAGCTCTCGGGGGCTTTCTTT; cdr3_aa: CASSELSGAFF
d_call: TRBD1; clone_size: NA; j_call: TRBJ1-2; v_call: TRBV30; cdr3_nt: TGTGCCTGGAGTCCGTCGAGGACAGGGATTAACTATGGCTACACCTTC; cdr3_aa: CAWSPSRTGINYGYTF
d_call: TRBD1; clone_size: NA; j_call: TRBJ2-7; v_call: TRBV7-2; cdr3_nt: TGTGCCAGCAGGGCCGGGACAGCGATTGAGCAGTACTTC; cdr3_aa: CASRAGTAIEQYF
d_call: TRBD1; clone_size: NA; j_call: TRBJ1-2; v_call: TRBV6-4; cdr3_nt: TGTGCCAGCAGTGACTCTGGGACAGGGTTAAATGGCTACACCTTC; cdr3_aa: CASSDSGTGLNGYTF
d_call: NA; clone_size: NA; j_call: TRBJ1-2; v_call: TRBV5-4; cdr3_nt: TGTGCCAGCAGCTTGGTTGGGGAGGATGGCTACACCTTC; cdr3_aa: CASSLVGEDGYTF
d_call: TRBD1; clone_size: NA; j_call: TRBJ1-2; v_call: TRBV5-4; cdr3_nt: TGTGCCAGCAGCCAAACAGGGGATTCTGGCTACACCTTC; cdr3_aa: CASSQTGDSGYTF
d_call: TRBD1; clone_size: NA; j_call: TRBJ1-1; v_call: TRBV9; cdr3_nt: TGTGCCAGCAGCGTAGTTACAGGGGTGAGGAACACTGAAGCTTTCTTT; cdr3_aa: CASSVVTGVRNTEAFF
d_call: NA; clone_size: NA; j_call: TRBJ1-2; v_call: TRBV28; cdr3_nt: TGTGCCAGCAGTTCCCCGGTGGTGGGCTACACCTTC; cdr3_aa: CASSSPVVGYTF
d_call: NA; clone_size: once; j_call: TRBJ2-5; v_call: TRBV2; cdr3_nt: TGTGCCAGCAGTGCTGCGGAAGAGACCCAGTACTTC; cdr3_aa: CASSAAEETQYF
d_call: TRBD2; clone_size: NA; j_call: TRBJ2-7; v_call: TRBV6-1; cdr3_nt: TGTGCCAGCAGTAAAGCGGGGGGGGAATCCTACGAGCAGTACTTC; cdr3_aa: CASSKAGGESYEQYF
d_call: NA; clone_size: NA; j_call: TRBJ2-1; v_call: TRBV18; cdr3_nt: TGTGCCAGCTCAATGCAGAACAATGAGCAGTTCTTC; cdr3_aa: CASSMQNNEQFF
d_call: TRBD1; clone_size: NA; j_call: TRBJ2-1; v_call: TRBV18; cdr3_nt: TGTGCCAGCTCACGGGGGACAGGGGGTATCTCTGAGCAGTTCTTC; cdr3_aa: CASSRGTGGISEQFF
d_call: TRBD2; clone_size: NA; j_call: TRBJ2-7; v_call: TRBV2; cdr3_nt: TGTGCCAGCAGGGGAGGACTAGCGGGAGGAGACGAGCAGTACTTC; cdr3_aa: CASRGGLAGGDEQYF
d_call: NA; clone_size: NA; j_call: TRBJ1-1; v_call: TRBV7-9; cdr3_nt: TGTGCCAGCAGCCCACAGGGTCCGGGGAACACTGAAGCTTTCTTT; cdr3_aa: CASSPQGPGNTEAFF
d_call: TRBD1; clone_size: NA; j_call: TRBJ2-4; v_call: TRBV9; cdr3_nt: TGTGCCAGCGACCCCGGGACAGGGATTCCTCAGTACTTC; cdr3_aa: CASDPGTGIPQYF
d_call: NA; clone_size: NA; j_call: TRBJ2-7; v_call: TRBV5-1; cdr3_nt: TGCGCCAGCAGCCTCCCATCGGACGAGCAGTACTTC; cdr3_aa: CASSLPSDEQYF
d_call: NA; clone_size: once; j_call: TRBJ2-7; v_call: TRBV30; cdr3_nt: TGTGCCTGGACAGGGCCCACGTCCTACGAGCAGTACTTC; cdr3_aa: CAWTGPTSYEQYF
d_call: TRBD2; clone_size: NA; j_call: TRBJ2-1; v_call: TRBV2; cdr3_nt: TGTGCCAGCAGGGGAGCGGGAGGGCCCTACAATGAGCAGTTCTTC; cdr3_aa: CASRGAGGPYNEQFF
d_call: NA; clone_size: NA; j_call: TRBJ1-1; v_call: TRBV5-1; cdr3_nt: TGCGCCAGCAGCTGGGGGGGGGCCGGTGACACTGAAGCTTTCTTT; cdr3_aa: CASSWGGAGDTEAFF
d_call: TRBD2; clone_size: once; j_call: TRBJ2-1; v_call: TRBV28; cdr3_nt: TGTGCCAGCAGGGGACTAGCGGGGAAACTATACAATGAGCAGTTCTTC; cdr3_aa: CASRGLAGKLYNEQFF
d_call: NA; clone_size: NA; j_call: TRBJ1-5; v_call: TRBV27; cdr3_nt: TGTGCCAGCAGTTCGTACAGGGCCAATCAGCCCCAGCATTTT; cdr3_aa: CASSSYRANQPQHF
d_call: TRBD2; clone_size: NA; j_call: TRBJ2-2; v_call: TRBV7-2; cdr3_nt: TGTGCCAGCAGCTCCGATAGCGGGGCGAACACCGGGGAGCTGTTTTTT; cdr3_aa: CASSSDSGANTGELFF
d_call: TRBD2; clone_size: NA; j_call: TRBJ2-3; v_call: TRBV7-3; cdr3_nt: TGTGCCAGCAGCCGTAGCGGGGGAGGCACAGATACGCAGTATTTT; cdr3_aa: CASSRSGGGTDTQYF
d_call: TRBD1; clone_size: NA; j_call: TRBJ1-1; v_call: TRBV18; cdr3_nt: TGTGCCAGCTCATCCGGGACAGGACTGAACACTGAAGCTTTCTTT; cdr3_aa: CASSSGTGLNTEAFF
d_call: TRBD1; clone_size: NA; j_call: TRBJ1-2; v_call: TRBV6-1; cdr3_nt: TGTGCCAGCAGTGGGGGGACAGGAATCTATGGCTACACCTTC; cdr3_aa: CASSGGTGIYGYTF
d_call: NA; clone_size: once; j_call: TRBJ1-5; v_call: TRBV2; cdr3_nt: TGTGCCAGCAGCGGGCAGGCGGGGAATCAGCCCCAGCATTTT; cdr3_aa: CASSGQAGNQPQHF
d_call: TRBD2; clone_size: NA; j_call: TRBJ2-1; v_call: TRBV5-4; cdr3_nt: TGTGCCAGCAGCACACGACTAGCGGGAGGGCCAAATGAGCAGTTCTTC; cdr3_aa: CASSTRLAGGPNEQFF
d_call: TRBD1; clone_size: once; j_call: TRBJ2-2; v_call: TRBV10-1; cdr3_nt: TGCGCCAGCAGTGGTAGGACAGGGACCACCGGGGAGCTGTTTTTT; cdr3_aa: CASSGRTGTTGELFF
d_call: NA; clone_size: NA; j_call: TRBJ1-2; v_call: TRBV10-3; cdr3_nt: TGTGCCATCACTGCAAGCGGGTCTCCTTATGGCTACACCTTC; cdr3_aa: CAITASGSPYGYTF
d_call: NA; clone_size: NA; j_call: TRBJ2-7; v_call: TRBV18; cdr3_nt: TGTGCCAGCTCACCATCTGGAGGGGTCTCCTACGAGCAGTACTTC; cdr3_aa: CASSPSGGVSYEQYF
d_call: NA; clone_size: once; j_call: TRBJ1-1; v_call: TRBV9; cdr3_nt: TGTGCCAGCAGCGGCGGGGGCCGATTGGGGGCCGGGGGAGGTGAAGCTTTCTTT; cdr3_aa: CASSGGGRLGAGGGEAFF
d_call: NA; clone_size: once; j_call: TRBJ2-7; v_call: TRBV5-6; cdr3_nt: TGTGCCAGCAGCAGAATCGACACCATTTACTACGAGCAGTACTTC; cdr3_aa: CASSRIDTIYYEQYF
d_call: TRBD1; clone_size: NA; j_call: TRBJ1-2; v_call: TRBV4-2; cdr3_nt: TGTGCCAGCAGCCAAGCTGGACAGGGGACTGGCTACACCTTC; cdr3_aa: CASSQAGQGTGYTF
d_call: TRBD2; clone_size: NA; j_call: TRBJ2-2; v_call: TRBV25-1; cdr3_nt: TGTGCCAGCAGTGCCACTAGCGGGCTTACCGGGGAGCTGTTTTTT; cdr3_aa: CASSATSGLTGELFF
d_call: TRBD1; clone_size: NA; j_call: TRBJ1-1; v_call: TRBV29-1; cdr3_nt: TGCAGCGTTGACAGGGGGAGCACTGAAGCTTTCTTT; cdr3_aa: CSVDRGSTEAFF
d_call: NA; clone_size: once; j_call: TRBJ1-6; v_call: TRBV5-1; cdr3_nt: TGCGCCAGCAGCCGACGGACAGACTCCTATAATTCACCCCTCCACTTT; cdr3_aa: CASSRRTDSYNSPLHF
d_call: NA; clone_size: NA; j_call: TRBJ2-7; v_call: TRBV4-1; cdr3_nt: TGCGCCAGCAGCCAATTCCTTACTGACACACTGGTAATCTACGAGCAGTACTTC; cdr3_aa: CASSQFLTDTLVIYEQYF
d_call: NA; clone_size: NA; j_call: TRBJ1-3; v_call: TRBV6-1; cdr3_nt: TGTGCCAGCAGTGAAGCGGCAGGGGTCGGAAACACCATATATTTT; cdr3_aa: CASSEAAGVGNTIYF
d_call: TRBD2; clone_size: NA; j_call: TRBJ2-3; v_call: TRBV2; cdr3_nt: TGTGCCAGCATAGTGGGACTAGCGTCTAATACGCAGTATTTT; cdr3_aa: CASIVGLASNTQYF
d_call: NA; clone_size: NA; j_call: TRBJ1-4; v_call: TRBV18; cdr3_nt: TGTGCCAGCTCACTAAACAACCCGGGACTGGATGAAAAACTGTTTTTT; cdr3_aa: CASSLNNPGLDEKLFF
d_call: TRBD1; clone_size: few; j_call: TRBJ2-7; v_call: TRBV28; cdr3_nt: TGTGCCAGCAGGAGCGGACAGGGAACCCCCTACGAGCAGTACTTC; cdr3_aa: CASRSGQGTPYEQYF
d_call: NA; clone_size: once; j_call: TRBJ2-2; v_call: TRBV5-4; cdr3_nt: TGTGCCAGCAGCTTTTCCGGCGGGACCGGGGAGCTGTTTTTT; cdr3_aa: CASSFSGGTGELFF
d_call: NA; clone_size: NA; j_call: TRBJ1-1; v_call: TRBV21-1; cdr3_nt: TGTGCCAGCAGAGGACAGTTGAACACTGAAGCTTTCTTT; cdr3_aa: CASRGQLNTEAFF
d_call: NA; clone_size: NA; j_call: TRBJ2-2; v_call: TRBV6-1; cdr3_nt: TGTGCCAGCAGTGAACGAGGGCCCGCCGGGGAGCTGTTTTTT; cdr3_aa: CASSERGPAGELFF